A selection of T cell receptor beta chains follows, all from one sample in a study of blood T cell repertoires in COVID-19. The protocol was immunoSEQ multiplex PCR, while the TCRdb copy is restricted to in-frame clones and leaves out a portion. The repertoire holds about 50,000 clones, with approximately 90% as singletons. The sequenced sample was peripheral blood. These receptors were obtained from a man aged 35-49 years with active COVID-19. Both conserved end residues are part of each CDR3. A D gene is named only where the DNA matches it firmly. Expanded clones are given a class, and other clones once, few, many or no size at all.

d_call: TRBD2
v_call: TRBV14
clone_size: -
j_call: TRBJ2-7
cdr3_nt: TGTGCCAGCAGCCGAAGGACTAGCGGGACGGGAGAGCAGTACTTC
cdr3_aa: CASSRRTSGTGEQYF

d_call: -
v_call: TRBV9
clone_size: -
j_call: TRBJ2-7
cdr3_nt: TGTGCCAGCAGCCGGTCTGACGGGGGCTACGAGCAGTACTTC
cdr3_aa: CASSRSDGGYEQYF

d_call: TRBD1
v_call: TRBV27
clone_size: -
j_call: TRBJ2-5
cdr3_nt: TGTGCCAGCAGTTTAGTGACAGGGGAGGAGACCCAGTACTTC
cdr3_aa: CASSLVTGEETQYF

d_call: -
v_call: TRBV27
clone_size: -
j_call: TRBJ2-4
cdr3_nt: TGTGCCAGCAGTTCCCACTCGGACATCTTTGAGTACTTC
cdr3_aa: CASSSHSDIFEYF

d_call: -
v_call: TRBV10-3
clone_size: -
j_call: TRBJ2-1
cdr3_nt: TGTGCCATCAGTGAACCGAATCGAGTCAATGAGCAGTTCTTC
cdr3_aa: CAISEPNRVNEQFF

d_call: -
v_call: TRBV28
clone_size: -
j_call: TRBJ1-1
cdr3_nt: TGTGCCAGCAGGAGGACAGCACCCCGGAACACTGAAGCTTTCTTT
cdr3_aa: CASRRTAPRNTEAFF

d_call: TRBD1
v_call: TRBV5-5
clone_size: -
j_call: TRBJ1-4
cdr3_nt: TGTGCCAGCAGCTTGAGACAGGGGTTTTCTAATGAAAAACTGTTTTTT
cdr3_aa: CASSLRQGFSNEKLFF

d_call: TRBD1
v_call: TRBV5-4
clone_size: -
j_call: TRBJ2-3
cdr3_nt: TGTGCCAGCAGCTCGCCCGGGACAGGGGGAGCCGATACGCAGTATTTT
cdr3_aa: CASSSPGTGGADTQYF

d_call: -
v_call: TRBV7-9
clone_size: -
j_call: TRBJ1-1
cdr3_nt: TGTGCCAGCAGCTTAAAGGGGCCAGGCGCTGAAGCTTTCTTT
cdr3_aa: CASSLKGPGAEAFF

d_call: TRBD2
v_call: TRBV6-5
clone_size: -
j_call: TRBJ2-3
cdr3_nt: TGTGCCAGCCCTAGCGGGAGTATCACAGATACGCAGTATTTT
cdr3_aa: CASPSGSITDTQYF

d_call: TRBD2
v_call: TRBV2
clone_size: -
j_call: TRBJ2-1
cdr3_nt: TGTGCCAGCAACGAACTAGCGGGAGTCAATGAGCAGTTCTTC
cdr3_aa: CASNELAGVNEQFF

d_call: TRBD2
v_call: TRBV7-3
clone_size: -
j_call: TRBJ2-1
cdr3_nt: TGTGCCAGCAGCCCCACCCCACCTAGCGGCTACCCCAATGAGCAGTTCTTC
cdr3_aa: CASSPTPPSGYPNEQFF

d_call: TRBD1
v_call: TRBV5-4
clone_size: few
j_call: TRBJ1-2
cdr3_nt: TGTGCCAGCAGCTTGGAAACACAGGGGGCCTTTGGCTACACCTTC
cdr3_aa: CASSLETQGAFGYTF

d_call: -
v_call: TRBV6-5
clone_size: -
j_call: TRBJ2-5
cdr3_nt: TGTGCCAGCGCCGGAGGGGCCCGCCAAGAGACCCAGTACTTC
cdr3_aa: CASAGGARQETQYF

d_call: -
v_call: TRBV18
clone_size: -
j_call: TRBJ2-2
cdr3_nt: TGTGCCAGCTCACCCTCCCAGACGGGGGTAGGCGGTATCGGGGAGCTGTTTTTT
cdr3_aa: CASSPSQTGVGGIGELFF

d_call: -
v_call: TRBV4-1
clone_size: -
j_call: TRBJ1-2
cdr3_nt: TGCGCCAGCAGCCAAGGGGAGGGTAGGGATGGCTACACCTTC
cdr3_aa: CASSQGEGRDGYTF

d_call: -
v_call: TRBV7-2
clone_size: -
j_call: TRBJ2-1
cdr3_nt: TGTGCCAGCAGAGACGCCTCCGGGACTCCTGACGAGCAGTTCTTC
cdr3_aa: CASRDASGTPDEQFF

d_call: -
v_call: TRBV11-2
clone_size: -
j_call: TRBJ1-1
cdr3_nt: TGTGCCAGCAGACTCATCGCAAGGGGGGGCGGCACTGAAGCTTTCTTT
cdr3_aa: CASRLIARGGGTEAFF

d_call: -
v_call: TRBV21-1
clone_size: -
j_call: TRBJ2-5
cdr3_nt: TGTGCCAGCAGGCCTGTCCCTAGGGGTGGGGAGACCCAGTACTTC
cdr3_aa: CASRPVPRGGETQYF

d_call: TRBD2
v_call: TRBV4-1
clone_size: -
j_call: TRBJ2-6
cdr3_nt: TGCGCCAGCAGCCAAGATGGCGCGGGGGTCGGTGGGGCCAACGTCCTGACTTTC
cdr3_aa: CASSQDGAGVGGANVLTF

d_call: -
v_call: TRBV7-2
clone_size: -
j_call: TRBJ1-3
cdr3_nt: TGTGCCAGCAGCTTAGCCGGGGGACGGAGGGACACCATATATTTT
cdr3_aa: CASSLAGGRRDTIYF

d_call: TRBD2
v_call: TRBV11-2
clone_size: -
j_call: TRBJ2-1
cdr3_nt: TGTGCCAGCAGCCCTTACCTGACTAGCGGGAGGGCCAATGAGCAGTTCTTC
cdr3_aa: CASSPYLTSGRANEQFF

d_call: -
v_call: TRBV10-2
clone_size: -
j_call: TRBJ1-6
cdr3_nt: TGCGCCAGCAGTGATACAGGGCAATGGAGCTCCTATAATTCACCCCTCCACTTT
cdr3_aa: CASSDTGQWSSYNSPLHF

d_call: -
v_call: TRBV19
clone_size: -
j_call: TRBJ2-3
cdr3_nt: TGTGCCAGTAGACAGGGCACAGATACGCAGTATTTT
cdr3_aa: CASRQGTDTQYF

d_call: -
v_call: TRBV5-1
clone_size: once
j_call: TRBJ1-5
cdr3_nt: TGCGCCAGCAGCTTGACAGGGCCTCAGCCCCAGCATTTT
cdr3_aa: CASSLTGPQPQHF

d_call: -
v_call: TRBV6-1
clone_size: -
j_call: TRBJ2-1
cdr3_nt: TGTGCCAGCAGTGAAGATCCCCTGGGAGGTTTGGCCTACAATGAGCAGTTCTTC
cdr3_aa: CASSEDPLGGLAYNEQFF

d_call: TRBD2
v_call: TRBV3-1/TRBV3-2
clone_size: -
j_call: TRBJ2-7
cdr3_nt: TGTGCCAGCAGCCAAGATCCGCTAGCGGGAGCCTGGTACGAGCAGTACTTC
cdr3_aa: CASSQDPLAGAWYEQYF

d_call: -
v_call: TRBV6-1
clone_size: -
j_call: TRBJ2-7
cdr3_nt: TGTGCCAGCAGTGAAGGTCCTCCGGCTGGGGGGAGGCAGTACTTC
cdr3_aa: CASSEGPPAGGRQYF

d_call: TRBD2
v_call: TRBV6-5
clone_size: few
j_call: TRBJ2-7
cdr3_nt: TGTGCCAGCAGTTACTCCGGGACTAGCGGGAGTGGGCAGTACTTC
cdr3_aa: CASSYSGTSGSGQYF

d_call: TRBD2
v_call: TRBV18
clone_size: -
j_call: TRBJ2-3
cdr3_nt: TGTGCCAGCTCACCCCTAGCGGTCGGGGCTAGCACAGATACGCAGTATTTT
cdr3_aa: CASSPLAVGASTDTQYF

d_call: -
v_call: TRBV3-1/TRBV3-2
clone_size: -
j_call: TRBJ1-2
cdr3_nt: TGTGCCAGCAGCCCAGCAGGGCTTTTGGGGGGCTACACCTTC
cdr3_aa: CASSPAGLLGGYTF

d_call: TRBD2
v_call: TRBV29-1
clone_size: -
j_call: TRBJ2-7
cdr3_nt: TGCAGCGTTGATTTCGCGGGAGGGCCGGACTACGAGCAGTACTTC
cdr3_aa: CSVDFAGGPDYEQYF

d_call: -
v_call: TRBV5-1
clone_size: -
j_call: TRBJ1-1
cdr3_nt: TGCGCCAGCAGCTTGGCCGTCTCAGGGCCTGAAGCTTTCTTT
cdr3_aa: CASSLAVSGPEAFF

d_call: TRBD2
v_call: TRBV12-3/TRBV12-4
clone_size: -
j_call: TRBJ2-7
cdr3_nt: TGTGCCAGTGAAGAGCGGGAGACTAGCGAGCAGTACTTC
cdr3_aa: CASEERETSEQYF

d_call: TRBD1
v_call: TRBV19
clone_size: -
j_call: TRBJ2-2
cdr3_nt: TGTGCCAGTAGTAGGGACAGGTTGGGGGACGGGGAGCTGTTTTTT
cdr3_aa: CASSRDRLGDGELFF

d_call: TRBD2
v_call: TRBV28
clone_size: -
j_call: TRBJ2-3
cdr3_nt: TGTGCCAGCAGTTTCGGCGGGAGACTTAGCACAGATACGCAGTATTTT
cdr3_aa: CASSFGGRLSTDTQYF

d_call: -
v_call: TRBV27
clone_size: few
j_call: TRBJ1-3
cdr3_nt: TGTGCCAGCAGTCTCTCGCGCTCTGGAAACACCATATATTTT
cdr3_aa: CASSLSRSGNTIYF

d_call: TRBD2
v_call: TRBV6-2/TRBV6-3
clone_size: -
j_call: TRBJ2-3
cdr3_nt: TGTGCCAGCAACCCCCGGGGTGCGGGAGTCCTCGATACGCAGTATTTT
cdr3_aa: CASNPRGAGVLDTQYF

d_call: -
v_call: TRBV11-3
clone_size: few
j_call: TRBJ1-1
cdr3_nt: TGTGCCAGCAGTCTAGAGGGCAGTTCGGCCGCTTTCTTT
cdr3_aa: CASSLEGSSAAFF

d_call: -
v_call: TRBV5-5
clone_size: -
j_call: TRBJ1-2
cdr3_nt: TGTGCCAGCACCTCCGGACGGGGGGGAAACTATGGCTACACCTTC
cdr3_aa: CASTSGRGGNYGYTF

d_call: -
v_call: TRBV19
clone_size: -
j_call: TRBJ2-3
cdr3_nt: TGTGCCTCCTCATCCAAAACCCGGGAGAAATGGGTCGGAGATACGCAGTATTTT
cdr3_aa: CASSSKTREKWVGDTQYF

d_call: -
v_call: TRBV5-3
clone_size: once
j_call: TRBJ2-1
cdr3_nt: TGTGCCAGAAGCTTGGCCGAGAGAGACAATGAGCAGTTCTTC
cdr3_aa: CARSLAERDNEQFF